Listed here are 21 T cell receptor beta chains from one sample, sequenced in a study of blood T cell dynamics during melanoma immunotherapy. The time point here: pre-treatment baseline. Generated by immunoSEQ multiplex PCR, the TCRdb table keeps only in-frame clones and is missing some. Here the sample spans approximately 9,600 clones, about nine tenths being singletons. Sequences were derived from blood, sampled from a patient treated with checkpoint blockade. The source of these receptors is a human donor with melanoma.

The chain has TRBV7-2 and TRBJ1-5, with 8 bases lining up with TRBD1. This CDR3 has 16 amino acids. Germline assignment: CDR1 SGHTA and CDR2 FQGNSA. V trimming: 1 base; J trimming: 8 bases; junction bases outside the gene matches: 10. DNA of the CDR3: TGTGCCAGCAGCTTAGGAGTGAGGACAGGGAATGAGCCCCAGCATTTT. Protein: CASSLGVRTGNEPQHF.

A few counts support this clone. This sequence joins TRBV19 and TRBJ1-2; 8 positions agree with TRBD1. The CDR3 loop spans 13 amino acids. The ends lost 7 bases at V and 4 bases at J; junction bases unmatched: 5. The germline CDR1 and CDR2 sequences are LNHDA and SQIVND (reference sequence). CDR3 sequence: CASTSTGGYGYTF. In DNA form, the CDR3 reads TGTGCCAGTACTTCCACAGGGGGCTATGGCTACACCTTC.

The CDR3 is CASSSQPTAGQGERTFF. CDR3 DNA: TGCGCCAGCAGCTCTCAACCAACAGCGGGACAGGGTGAGAGAACTTTCTTT. V gene TRBV5-1 combines with J gene TRBJ1-1; 9 bases agree with TRBD1. The CDR3 extends over 17 amino acids. Germline V gene data show CDR1 as SGHRS and CDR2 as YFSETQ. V gave up 3 bases and J gave up 12 bases; unmatched junction bases: 21.

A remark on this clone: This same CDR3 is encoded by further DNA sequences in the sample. This CDR3 is CASSVGGETQYF. CDR3 DNA sequence: TGTGCCAGCAGCGTAGGAGGAGAGACCCAGTACTTC. V is TRBV9 and J is TRBJ2-5; no definite D call. V was pared by 0 bases and J by 4 bases, with 4 bases between. CDR3 length equals 12 residues. The germline gives CDR1 SGDLS, CDR2 YYNGEE.

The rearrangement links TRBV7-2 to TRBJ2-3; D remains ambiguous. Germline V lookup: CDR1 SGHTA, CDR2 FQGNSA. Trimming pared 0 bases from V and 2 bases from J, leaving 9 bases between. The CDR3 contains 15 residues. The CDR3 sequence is CASSLARVYTDTQYF. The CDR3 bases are TGTGCCAGCAGCTTAGCCCGGGTTTACACAGATACGCAGTATTTT.

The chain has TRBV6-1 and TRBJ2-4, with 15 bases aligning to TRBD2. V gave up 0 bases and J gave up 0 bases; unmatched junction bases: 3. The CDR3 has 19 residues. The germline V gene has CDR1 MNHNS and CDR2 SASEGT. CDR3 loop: CASSEAGLAGGVAKNIQYF. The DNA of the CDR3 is TGTGCCAGCAGTGAAGCTGGACTAGCGGGGGGGGTAGCCAAAAACATTCAGTACTTC.

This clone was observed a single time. Here the CDR3 DNA reads TGCGCCAGCAGCGGGGGGGCCGTGGAGACCCAGTACTTC. Translated: CASSGGAVETQYF. V and J are TRBV5-1 and TRBJ2-5; D may be TRBD2 (7 bases). Germline CDR1 is SGHRS and CDR2 is YFSETQ. Trimming took 4 bases from V and 5 from J, leaving 12 bases between them. This CDR3 contains 13 residues.

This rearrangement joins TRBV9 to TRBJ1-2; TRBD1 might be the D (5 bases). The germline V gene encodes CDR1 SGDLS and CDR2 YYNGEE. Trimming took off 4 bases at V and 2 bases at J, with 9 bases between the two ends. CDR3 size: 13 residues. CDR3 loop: CASSSAGNYGYTF. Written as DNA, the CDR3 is TGTGCCAGCAGCTCCGCAGGGAACTATGGCTACACCTTC.

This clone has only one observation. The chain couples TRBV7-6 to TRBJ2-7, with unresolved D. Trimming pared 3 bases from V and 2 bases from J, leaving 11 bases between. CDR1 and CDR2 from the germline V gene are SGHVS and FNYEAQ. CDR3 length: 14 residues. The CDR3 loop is CASSFCQWTYEQYV. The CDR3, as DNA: TGTGCCAGCAGCTTCTGCCAGTGGACCTACGAGCAGTACGTC.

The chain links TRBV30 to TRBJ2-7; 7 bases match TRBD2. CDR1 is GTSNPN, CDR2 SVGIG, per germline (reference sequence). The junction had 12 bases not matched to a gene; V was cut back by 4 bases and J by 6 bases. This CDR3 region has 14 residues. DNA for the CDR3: TGTGCCTGGAAAGTCCCAGGGAGCGGGACCGAGCAGTACTTC. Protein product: CAWKVPGSGTEQYF.

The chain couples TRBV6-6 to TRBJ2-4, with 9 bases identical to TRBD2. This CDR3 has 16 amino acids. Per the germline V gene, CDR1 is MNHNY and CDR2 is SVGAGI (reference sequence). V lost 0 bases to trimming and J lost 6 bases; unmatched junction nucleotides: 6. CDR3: CASSYSASGERNIQYF. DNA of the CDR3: TGTGCCAGCAGTTACTCGGCTAGCGGGGAGAGAAACATTCAGTACTTC.

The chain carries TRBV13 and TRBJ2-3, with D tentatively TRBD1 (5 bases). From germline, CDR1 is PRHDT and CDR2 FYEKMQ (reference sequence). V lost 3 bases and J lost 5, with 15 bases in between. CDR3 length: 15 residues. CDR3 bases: TGTGCCAGCAGCTTCGGACAATTCGAGGTAGATACGCAGTATTTT. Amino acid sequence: CASSFGQFEVDTQYF.

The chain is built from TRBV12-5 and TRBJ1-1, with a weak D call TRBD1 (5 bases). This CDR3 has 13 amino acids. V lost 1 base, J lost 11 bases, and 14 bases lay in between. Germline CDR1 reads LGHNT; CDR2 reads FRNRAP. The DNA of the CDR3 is TGTGCTAGTGGTTTGGGGTGGGGCGCCGTGGCTTTCTTT. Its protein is CASGLGWGAVAFF.

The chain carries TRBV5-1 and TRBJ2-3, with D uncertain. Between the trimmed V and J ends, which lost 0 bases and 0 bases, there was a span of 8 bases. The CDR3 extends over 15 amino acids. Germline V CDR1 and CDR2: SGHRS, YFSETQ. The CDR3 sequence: CASSLERESTDTQYF. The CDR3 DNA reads TGCGCCAGCAGCTTGGAGCGCGAAAGCACAGATACGCAGTATTTT.

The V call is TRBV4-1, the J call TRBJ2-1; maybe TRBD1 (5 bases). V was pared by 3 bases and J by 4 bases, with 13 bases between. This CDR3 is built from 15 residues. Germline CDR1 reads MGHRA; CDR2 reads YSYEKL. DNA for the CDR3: TGCGCCAGCAGCCAGCGACAGCGATATTACAATGAGCAGTTCTTC. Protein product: CASSQRQRYYNEQFF.

The CDR3 sequence is CASSHYPRGQATNEKLFF. CDR3 sequence (DNA): TGCGCCAGCAGCCACTATCCCCGGGGGCAGGCAACTAATGAAAAACTGTTTTTT. This chain connects TRBV5-1 to TRBJ1-4, with D possibly being TRBD1 (6 bases). Germline V gene sequence: CDR1 SGHRS, CDR2 YFSETQ. The V end was cut by 4 bases, the J end by 0 bases, with 19 bases between. The CDR3 runs 18 residues. Full variable domain (missing parts from reference TRBV5-1 and TRBJ1-4): KAGVTQTPRYLIKTRGQQVTLSCSPISGHRSVSWYQQTPGQGLQFLFEYFSETQRNKGNFPGRFSGRQFSNSRSEMNVSTLELGDSALYLCASSHYPRGQATNEKLFFGSGTQLSVL.

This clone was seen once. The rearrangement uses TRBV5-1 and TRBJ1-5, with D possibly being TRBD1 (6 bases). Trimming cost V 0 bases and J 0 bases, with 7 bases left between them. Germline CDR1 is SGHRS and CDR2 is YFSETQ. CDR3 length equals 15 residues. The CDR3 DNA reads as TGCGCCAGCAGCTTGGGGACAGCTAGCAATCAGCCCCAGCATTTT. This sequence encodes CASSLGTASNQPQHF.

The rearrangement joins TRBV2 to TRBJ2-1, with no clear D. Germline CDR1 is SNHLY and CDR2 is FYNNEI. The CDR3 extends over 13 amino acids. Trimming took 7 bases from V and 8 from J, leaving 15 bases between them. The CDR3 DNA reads TGTGCCAGCATGGGGTCGGGTCGCGATGAGCAGTTCTTC. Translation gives CASMGSGRDEQFF.

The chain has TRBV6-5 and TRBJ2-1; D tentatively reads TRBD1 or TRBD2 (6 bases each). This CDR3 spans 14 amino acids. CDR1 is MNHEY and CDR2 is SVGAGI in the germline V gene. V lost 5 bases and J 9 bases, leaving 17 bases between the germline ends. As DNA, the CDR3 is TGTGCCAGCAGTACCGGGGGCCGGGGTGTTGAGCAGTTCTTC. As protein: CASSTGGRGVEQFF.

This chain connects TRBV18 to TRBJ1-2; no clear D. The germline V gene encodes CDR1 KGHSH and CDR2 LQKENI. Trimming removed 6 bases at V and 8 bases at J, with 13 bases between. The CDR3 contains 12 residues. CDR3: CASSDLKGGYTF. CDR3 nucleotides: TGTGCCAGCTCCGACCTAAAAGGGGGCTACACCTTC.

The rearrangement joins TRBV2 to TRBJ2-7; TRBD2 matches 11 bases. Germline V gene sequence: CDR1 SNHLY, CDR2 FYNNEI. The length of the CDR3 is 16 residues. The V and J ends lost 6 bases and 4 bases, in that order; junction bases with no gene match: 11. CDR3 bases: TGTGCCAGCAGCGTCCTTAGCGGGGGGGCCTTGTACGAGCAGTACTTC. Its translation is CASSVLSGGALYEQYF.